The T cell receptor (beta chain) described here comes from a study of shared clonotypes between healthy human individuals. Study information: Ranging from 18 to 49 in age, donors were a couple of women and a few men.

Every donor was a Caucasian adult from Nashville, Tennessee. This CDR3 has 16 residues. Per the germline V gene, CDR1 is SGHRS and CDR2 is YFSETQ. V lost 0 bases and J lost 2; bases outside the gene matches: 2. Produced via immunoSEQ multiplex PCR; TCRdb's table is partial and in-frame only. The table records 450,000 to 500,000 clones, about 85% of them present only once. The clonotype was recovered from a woman aged 40-49 years in good health. Some clones in this sample may be carry-over from other donors' samples. The sequencing sample was made of PBMCs. The chain recombines TRBV5-1 with TRBJ2-5, with 12 bases fitting TRBD2. CDR3 in amino acids: CASSLGGTSGQETQYF. CDR3 sequence (DNA): TGCGCCAGCAGCTTGGGTGGGACTAGCGGGCAAGAGACCCAGTACTTC.